The 10 T cell receptor beta chains in this list originate from one sample, sequenced in a study of T cell repertoires in cytomegalovirus infection. TCRdb processed the reads anew with MiXCR; each CDR3 protein has one entry. The table lists roughly 280,000 distinct CDR3 sequences, roughly 13% of them singletons, with 8.5% to 9% in the top ten. Sequencing was carried out using PBMCs. These receptors were taken from a human donor in good health (CMV status not recorded). Some clones in this sample may be carry-over from other donors' samples.

This clonotype was picked up many times. The chain carries TRBV7-2 and TRBJ1-2, with D possibly matching TRBD1 (6 bases). This CDR3 is 19 amino acids long. Germline assignment: CDR1 SGHTA and CDR2 FQGNSA. The V end lost 2 bases, the J end lost 0 bases, and 22 bases lay between the germline ends. The CDR3 loop is CASSLPWRAGVTSNYGYTF. Written as DNA, the CDR3 is TGTGCCAGCAGCTTACCCTGGAGGGCAGGGGTAACCTCTAACTATGGCTACACCTTC. Based on the CDR3 plus reference TRBV7-2 and TRBJ1-2, the full variable domain is GAGVSQSPSNKVTEKGKDVELRCDPISGHTALYWYRQSLGQGLEFLIYFQGNSAPDKSGLPSDRFSAERTGGSVSTLTIQRTQQEDSAVYLCASSLPWRAGVTSNYGYTFGSGTRLTVV.

This clonotype showed up just a few times. The rearrangement uses TRBV24-1 and TRBJ1-1; D unresolved. Germline CDR1 reads KGHDR; CDR2 reads SFDVKD. The CDR3 length is 11 residues. V lost 5 bases and J lost 5, with 5 bases in between. The CDR3 reads CATSVGTEAFF. The DNA for the CDR3 is TGTGCCACCAGTGTGGGTACTGAAGCTTTCTTT.

This clonotype was counted between two and nine times. V usage is TRBV30 and J usage is TRBJ1-1, with a tentative D call TRBD1 (6 bases). CDR1 and CDR2 from the germline V gene are GTSNPN and SVGIG (reference sequence). The CDR3 covers 16 residues. V lost 4 bases, J lost 5 bases, and 23 bases lay in between. CDR3 sequence reads: CAWIRQEHRRGTEAFF. The CDR3 DNA sequence: TGTGCCTGGATAAGACAGGAACATCGACGGGGGACTGAAGCTTTCTTT.

This clonotype was detected only a few times. The genes are TRBV4-2 and TRBJ2-7; maybe TRBD1 (5 bases). The CDR3 sequence is 17 residues long. V dropped 0 bases and J dropped 0 bases, with 15 bases sitting between them. Germline assignment: CDR1 LGHNA and CDR2 YNFKEQ. In DNA, the CDR3 is TGTGCCAGCAGCCAAGATTGGGGCTCTAGTCTCTCCTACGAGCAGTACTTC. The encoded protein is CASSQDWGSSLSYEQYF.

This clonotype was detected a few times. This sequence joins TRBV5-1 and TRBJ2-5; the D call may be TRBD1 or TRBD2 (6 bases each). The germline V gene encodes CDR1 SGHRS and CDR2 YFSETQ. This CDR3 has 15 residues. V dropped 0 bases and J dropped 5 bases, with 14 bases sitting between them. This chain's CDR3 is CASSLDGSGAETQYF. As DNA, the CDR3 is TGCGCCAGCAGCTTGGACGGCTCGGGGGCGGAGACCCAGTACTTC.

Comments on this clonotype: The CDR3 does not end in the conserved phenylalanine or tryptophan, so this is likely a read error. This CDR3 is CASSLVGGLQETQYS. Here the CDR3 DNA reads TGTGCCAGCAGCTTAGTTGGAGGGCTCCAAGAGACCCAGTACTCC. V is TRBV7-3 and J is TRBJ2-5; perhaps TRBD2 as D (6 bases). The V gene lost 2 bases and the J gene lost 1 base, with 11 bases spanning the gap. CDR3 length: 15 amino acids. Germline CDR1 and CDR2: SGHTA and FQGTGA.

The rearrangement links TRBV28 to TRBJ1-5; the D gene is possibly TRBD1 (6 bases). There are 16 residues in the CDR3. In germline, CDR1 is MDHEN, CDR2 SYDVKM. Trimming pared 2 bases from V and 3 bases from J, leaving 14 bases between. In DNA form, the CDR3 reads TGTGCCAGCAGTTTACGTCCCGGACAGATCAATCAGCCCCAGCATTTT. Translating gives CASSLRPGQINQPQHF.

This clonotype was counted at least ten times. The genes are TRBV6-5 and TRBJ1-2; D possibly corresponds to TRBD1 (5 bases). The CDR3 is 17 residues long. V gave up 6 bases and J gave up 0 bases, with 20 bases separating them. Germline CDR1 reads MNHEY; CDR2 reads SVGAGI. The CDR3 spells CASRRPGAPGTNYGYTF. In DNA form, the CDR3 reads TGTGCCAGCAGACGCCCCGGGGCACCAGGCACTAACTATGGCTACACCTTC.

The rearrangement uses TRBV29-1 and TRBJ1-2; D is uncertain. Trimming took 1 base from V and 5 from J, leaving 11 bases between them. The CDR3 is made up of 13 amino acids. Germline V gene lookup returns CDR1 SQVTM and CDR2 ANQGSEA. The CDR3 is CSVEVRMGYGYTF. DNA for the CDR3: TGCAGCGTTGAAGTTCGGATGGGATATGGCTACACCTTC.

This clonotype has a count of ten or more. The chain carries TRBV7-2 and TRBJ2-1; D may be TRBD2 (6 bases). Germline CDR1 SGHTA, CDR2 FQGNSA. This CDR3 is 14 amino acids long. The V end lost 1 base, the J end lost 10 bases, and 14 bases lay between the germline ends. The CDR3 nucleotides are TGTGCCAGCAGCTTAGTCGGGAGAGGCGGGGAGCAGTTCTTC. Protein: CASSLVGRGGEQFF.